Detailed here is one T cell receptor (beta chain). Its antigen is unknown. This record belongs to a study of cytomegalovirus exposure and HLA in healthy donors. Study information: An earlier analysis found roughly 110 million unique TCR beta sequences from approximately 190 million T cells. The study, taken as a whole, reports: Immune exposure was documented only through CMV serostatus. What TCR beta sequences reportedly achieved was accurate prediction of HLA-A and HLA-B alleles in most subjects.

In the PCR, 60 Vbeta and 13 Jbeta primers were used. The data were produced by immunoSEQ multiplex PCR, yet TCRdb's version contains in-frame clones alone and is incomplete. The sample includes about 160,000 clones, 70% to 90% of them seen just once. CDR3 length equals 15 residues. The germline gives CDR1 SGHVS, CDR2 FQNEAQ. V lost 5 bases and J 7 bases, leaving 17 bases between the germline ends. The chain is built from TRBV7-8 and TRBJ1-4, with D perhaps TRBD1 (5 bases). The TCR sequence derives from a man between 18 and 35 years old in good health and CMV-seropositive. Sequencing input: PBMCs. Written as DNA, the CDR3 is TGTGCCAGCAGCCCAACCAGGGCGTTGCGTGAAAAACTGTTTTTT. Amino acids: CASSPTRALREKLFF.